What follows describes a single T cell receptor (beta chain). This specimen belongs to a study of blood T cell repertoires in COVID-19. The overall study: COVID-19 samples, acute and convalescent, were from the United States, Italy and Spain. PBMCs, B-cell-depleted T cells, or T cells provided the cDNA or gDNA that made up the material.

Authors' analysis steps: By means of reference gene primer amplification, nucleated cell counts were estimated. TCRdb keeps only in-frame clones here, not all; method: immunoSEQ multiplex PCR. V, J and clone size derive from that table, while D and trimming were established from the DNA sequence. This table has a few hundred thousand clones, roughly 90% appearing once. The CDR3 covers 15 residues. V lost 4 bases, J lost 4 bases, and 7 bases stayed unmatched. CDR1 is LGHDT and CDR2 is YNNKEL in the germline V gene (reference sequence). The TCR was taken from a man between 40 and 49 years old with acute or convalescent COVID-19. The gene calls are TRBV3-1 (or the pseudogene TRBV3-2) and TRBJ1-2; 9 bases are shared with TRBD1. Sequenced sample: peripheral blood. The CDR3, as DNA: TGTGCCAGCAGCCCCTCGGGACAGGGACCCTATGGCTACACCTTC. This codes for CASSPSGQGPYGYTF.